The 9 T cell receptor beta chains reported below all come from one sample, sequenced in a study of blood T cell repertoires in COVID-19. Only in-frame clones appear in the TCRdb table, and some are missing; sequencing was by immunoSEQ multiplex PCR. The sample includes around 250,000 clones, roughly four fifths of them seen just once. The specimen was PBMCs or T cells enriched from blood (not recorded which). Every receptor here comes from a man aged 30 to 39 with acute COVID-19.

The chain recombines TRBV29-1 with TRBJ2-2; 8 nucleotides line up with TRBD1. This CDR3 has 17 residues. Per the germline V gene, CDR1 is SQVTM and CDR2 is ANQGSEA. V lost 5 bases and J lost 0; bases outside the gene matches: 11. CDR3 residues: CSVSSDRAASNTGELFF. In nucleotides, the CDR3 is TGCAGCGTTTCCTCGGACAGGGCCGCTTCGAACACCGGGGAGCTGTTTTTT.

The chain couples TRBV30 to TRBJ1-1; no definite D call. V lost 1 base and J lost 1, with 4 bases in between. The CDR3 extends over 12 amino acids. Germline CDR1 and CDR2: GTSNPN and SVGIG (reference sequence). The CDR3 loop reads CAWSAQNTEAFF. The CDR3 DNA is TGTGCCTGGAGTGCACAGAACACTGAAGCTTTCTTT.

CDR3 in DNA: TGTGCCAGTGAGACGGCGACCCACGGGGGCTACACCTTC. Protein product: CASETATHGGYTF. The chain has TRBV28 and TRBJ1-2; D remains unclear. The length of the CDR3 is 13 residues. V gave up 9 bases and J gave up 8 bases, with 19 bases separating them. Germline V lookup: CDR1 MDHEN, CDR2 SYDVKM.

CDR3 nucleotide sequence: TGTGCCTGGAAGAGGACTCTAACGGACATTCAGTACTTC. The encoded protein is CAWKRTLTDIQYF. The chain joins TRBV30 to TRBJ2-4; D is possibly TRBD2 (5 bases). The CDR3 contains 13 residues. V gave up 4 bases and J gave up 8 bases, with 15 bases separating them. The germline V gene encodes CDR1 GTSNPN and CDR2 SVGIG (reference sequence). The full variable domain, in which reference TRBV30 and TRBJ2-4 provide the parts outside the CDR3, is SQTIHQWPATLVQPVGSPLSLECTVEGTSNPNLYWYRQAAGRGLQLLFYSVGIGQISSEVPQNLSASRPQDRQFILSSKKLLLSDSGFYLCAWKRTLTDIQYFGAGTRLSVL.

The chain joins TRBV27 to TRBJ1-1, with D unclear. CDR3 length: 12 residues. V lost 8 bases, J lost 5 bases, and 12 bases lay in between. Germline V gene sequence: CDR1 MNHEY, CDR2 SMNVEV (reference sequence). CDR3 in amino acids: CASGPPGTEAFF. The CDR3 region has the DNA TGTGCCAGCGGCCCCCCGGGTACTGAAGCTTTCTTT.

The chain couples TRBV7-9 to TRBJ2-4; D remains ambiguous. The CDR3 spans 14 residues. Germline loops: CDR1 SEHNR, CDR2 FQNEAQ (reference sequence). V was shortened by 1 base and J by 6 bases, with 10 bases between the two germline ends. Here the CDR3 DNA reads TGTGCCAGCAGCTTAGGCGGCCTAGGAAACATTCAGTACTTC. Protein sequence: CASSLGGLGNIQYF.

V is TRBV3-1 (or the pseudogene TRBV3-2) and J is TRBJ2-1; 8 nucleotides agree with TRBD2. This CDR3 is 14 amino acids long. CDR1 and CDR2 (germline): LGHDT, YNNKEL (reference sequence). Germline trimming cut 4 bases from V and 5 bases from J; bases unmatched to any gene: 4. The CDR3 loop is CASSRRTSNNEQFF. CDR3 in DNA: TGTGCCAGCAGCCGCCGGACTAGCAACAATGAGCAGTTCTTC.

The CDR3 spells CASSQDPNQPQHF. The CDR3 region has the DNA TGTGCCAGCAGCCAAGACCCAAATCAGCCCCAGCATTTT. The J gene is TRBJ1-5, the V gene TRBV3-1 (or the pseudogene TRBV3-2); D not resolved. This CDR3 has 13 amino acids. Germline CDR1 reads LGHDT; CDR2 reads YNNKEL (reference sequence). V lost 0 bases and J lost 4, with 4 bases in between.

The chain uses TRBV24-1 and TRBJ2-1; 9 nucleotides match TRBD2. The CDR3 has 15 residues. CDR1 and CDR2 from the germline V gene are KGHDR and SFDVKD. The V gene end was trimmed by 4 bases and the J gene end by 8 bases; junction bases not matched to a gene: 8. The CDR3 spells CATSDLRTSADEQFF. CDR3 nucleotides: TGTGCCACCAGTGACTTGAGGACTAGCGCCGATGAGCAGTTCTTC.